Sequencing of this TCR beta chain was carried out in a study of T-cell memory formation after mild COVID-19. Study overall: Each donor largely had its own TCR clusters.

Comments on this clonotype: Its antigen remains unidentified.

Study-wide results and caveats: Those CD4+ clones that contracted were mainly in CM and EM (CD8+ ones in EMRA). Detection of some responders pre-infection suggested pre-existing cross-reactive memory T cells participated.

Constant-segment primers served in 5'RACE that generated TCR alpha and TCR beta cDNA libraries bearing sample barcodes and UMIs. TCRdb reanalysed the 5' RACE reads using MiXCR and keeps one entry per CDR3 protein. The table includes about 350,000 distinct CDR3 sequences, approximately 15% detected once. The ends were cut back, 3 bases at V and 13 bases at J, with 14 bases in the middle. Germline V gene sequence: CDR1 SGHVS, CDR2 FQNEAQ. The CDR3 runs 12 residues. The sequencing sample was made of PBMCs or a T cell subset sorted from them (not recorded which). This TCR was recovered from a man aged 18 to 29 who had mild COVID-19 (a few samples of this study predate the infection). Cell type and time point are not known. The chain joins TRBV7-8 to TRBJ2-3; unclear D gene. CDR3 amino acids: CASSLAASWEYF. The CDR3 bases are TGTGCCAGCAGCTTGGCGGCCAGTTGGGAGTATTTT.